This T cell receptor beta chain derives from a study of cytomegalovirus exposure and HLA in healthy donors (dated by TCRdb to the late 2010s). Context from the whole study: An earlier analysis of some 600 of the donors reported approximately 300 Gb of sequence data and 117 million unique TCR beta sequences obtained from about 179 million T cells. An early release covering over 500 HLA-typed donors comprised about 300 gigabases of sequencing data and 85 million to 100 million unique TCR sequences. Of the approximately 400 genotyped donors, about 80% fell in the genetic ancestry cluster associated with self-reported Caucasian donors. The study was designed to test whether signatures of past pathogen exposure could be identified by cataloging public T cell receptors. The study profiled the T cell repertoires of hundreds of subjects by immunosequencing and related them to cytomegalovirus serostatus. Along with the approximately 700-subject first cohort, a separate validation cohort of 120 different subjects was used. To predict cytomegalovirus infection status, the study brought together high-throughput TCR immunosequencing, statistical association of individual TCRs with disease status, and machine learning. To study patterns of TCR occurrence, a later analysis re-analyzed previously published TCR beta repertoires from 550 to 800 donors and added high-resolution HLA genotyping. In the later analysis, no new phenotypic data were used to find candidate immune exposures; instead, reliance was placed on TCR beta sequences and their occurrence across donors. To decide whether each TCR beta V gene segment behaved as functional or pseudogenic, an earlier analysis of over 500 of the donors relied on high-throughput TCR beta sequencing. Donor age, sex, ethnicity and CMV serostatus were compiled alongside the repertoire data. In a later genetic analysis, genome-wide SNP genotypes for about 65% of the 666 donors were used, and that subset was treated as a discovery cohort. Every discovery cohort repertoire had been produced on one sequencing platform. Both class I and class II loci were covered by HLA typing, at four-digit resolution. The number of typed donors differed by locus: about 620-630 for A, B, C, DRB1 and DQB1; approximately 520 for DQA1; approximately 600 for DPA1; and some 470 for DPB1. Because of strong linkage in the cohort, a few DR-DQ haplotypes were treated as single units for association and clustering. On average, roughly 250,000 unique TCR beta nucleotide sequences were sequenced per donor among a few hundred genotyped donors of the cohort, with around 19% of those sequences being non-productive. Broad study findings and their caveats: HLA typing was unavailable for some donors at each locus, so association tests used only the typed subset. In a later analysis, HLA-associated TCR beta chains were found to be more clonally expanded and to have lower generation probabilities than equally common non-associated chains. A cluster of highly shared sequence variants was judged likely to represent a technical artifact of the sequencing pipeline. Because counts were too low, roughly 16 rarely observed V segments, including chromosome 9 orphons, were left out of the earlier analysis of about 500 of the donors. Specific HLA alleles were associated with 16,951 TCR beta sequences at a false discovery rate of 0.05 in a later analysis. According to a later analysis, TCR association rates differed among HLA loci, with DRB1 alleles showing the most associated TCRs and HLA-C alleles showing the fewest. The classifier was reported to diagnose cytomegalovirus status with high specificity and sensitivity in both the original cohort and the validation cohort. A further reported finding was that TCR beta sequences accurately predicted the HLA-A and HLA-B alleles for most subjects in the first cohort. In a later genetic analysis, fewer N-insertions in productive TCRs were reported among donors in an Asian-associated ancestry cluster than the roughly 700-donor mean. According to the authors, the approach could potentially be generalized to other disease states and immunological phenotypes. CMV serostatus was the only immune exposure information available for the cohort. In an earlier analysis of fewer than 750 of the donors, most TCR beta V segments were observed in productive rearrangements about 90% or about 30% of the time, broadly matching IMGT annotations. The study gave a list of under 200 TCR beta chains associated with cytomegalovirus. Presence/absence analyses assumed roughly uniform sequencing depth across donors, an assumption that may not hold. Because the 87-base-pair reads could not distinguish some IMGT-functional V segments, including TRBV6-2 and TRBV6-3, those segments were excluded. In vitro tests confirmed that three of the cytomegalovirus-associated TCR beta chains recognize cytomegalovirus antigens. A later analysis reported that several top co-occurrence clusters appeared linked to parvovirus B19, influenza, CMV and Epstein-Barr virus. Across donors, most TCR sequences were observed very rarely, whereas some public TCRs were present in many individuals. A later genetic analysis associated a missense DCLRE1C variant with V-gene and J-gene trimming of TCR beta chains, and an independent cohort replicated the association. Linkage disequilibrium might explain the correlated functional status among segregating V segments, but an unknown experimental factor could not be excluded. Assigning TCR associations to individual alleles was difficult when HLA alleles, especially DR and DQ, strongly co-occurred. In this cohort, only TCR beta chains were sequenced, and detectable features were limited by the absence of alpha or paired-chain data. In a later analysis, most CMV-associated TCR beta chains were found to appear HLA-restricted, with HLA associations seemingly driven largely by CMV exposure.

To prepare the library, the immunoSEQ multiplex PCR assay was applied. For the multiplex PCR, a mixture combining 60 forward primers for TCR Vbeta segments and 13 reverse primers for TCR Jbeta segments was used. The CDR3 region of rearranged TCR beta genes was amplified from genomic DNA by a multiplex PCR assay. The amplified TCR beta libraries were sequenced on the Illumina HiSeq System as 87-base-pair reads. Concerning the study's data processing: Across the 670 or so repertoires, a later analysis counted 80 million or so unique TCR beta chains, some 11 million of which were shared by at least two donors. A nearest-neighbor algorithm error-corrected the raw reads and collapsed the reads into unique sequences, merging closely related sequences to remove PCR and sequencing errors. To assign V, D and J gene segments, CDR3 sequences were aligned to IMGT reference sequences. For a sequence to be retained, at least a six-nucleotide match to both a V gene segment and a J gene segment was required. A rearrangement counted as productive if the CDR3 had no stop codons and remained in frame with V and J, and every other rearrangement counted as non-productive. Following IMGT convention, CDR3 was defined as the stretch from the second conserved V-encoded cysteine to the conserved J-encoded phenylalanine. The earlier analysis of fewer than 750 of the donors excluded sequences that lacked an unambiguous match to a single V gene segment. An earlier analysis of several hundred of the donors called V segments functional above 56.7% productive rearrangements and segregating when the between-donor standard deviation exceeded 5%. A statistical classification framework was built to diagnose cytomegalovirus status from the catalog of TCR beta chain sequences. In a later analysis, V and J genes were assigned by comparing TCR nucleotide sequences against IMGT/GENE-DB human TR gene sequences. Using the TCRdist pipeline, a later analysis assigned CDR3 sequences along with most-parsimonious VDJ recombination scenarios. In a later analysis, each TCR beta chain was defined by its CDR3 amino acid sequence together with its V-gene family, and reads without a unique V-gene family were excluded. As a way to deal with suspected cross-contamination and a sequencing artifact, a later analysis dropped approximately 590 nucleotide sequences that were highly shared and had low generation probability. A later analysis calculated a clonal expansion index for each public chain from normalized within-repertoire ranks of inferred template counts. A later analysis computed generation probabilities with a VDJ recombination model fitted to out-of-frame rearrangements, and checked the results against IGoR. In a later analysis, TCR-TCR, TCR-HLA and TCR-CMV co-occurrence was scored with hypergeometric tests, and a repertoire-size bias correction was applied to TCR pairs. False discovery rates were estimated in a later analysis by permuting HLA or CMV assignments 20 times. In a later analysis, co-occurring TCRs were grouped with DBSCAN, and TCRdist sequence similarity was added when clustering was performed within HLA-allele-positive subsets. Repertoires with fewer than 30,000 or more than 120,000 public chains were left out of co-occurrence clustering, as were five repertoires with anomalous nucleotide sharing. TCRdb mirrors the immuneACCESS table, restricted to in-frame sequences. Some clones are absent from its copies; in checked studies, under half trace to an unresolved V gene, and the reason for the others is unknown. V and J calls and clone size are given by that table; D and trimming were obtained from the DNA. A total of under 110,000 clones appear in this sample, 76% of them only once. The ten largest clones add up to 3.5% to 5% of the sample.

CDR3 length: 13 amino acids, cysteine to phenylalanine. Left in the record is the CDR3 DNA by itself, 39 bases read in frame from the first base. The junction shows trimming of 3 bases on V and 5 bases on J, and the gene matches do not reach 2 bases of it. CDR1 SGHTA and CDR2 FQGNSA are derived from the germline V gene. In total, approximately 610 healthy bone marrow donors made up the cohort. At the time of sampling, all cohort members were nominally healthy, though unrecorded immune exposures were likely present. The donor was CMV seronegative and was included in the group of a few hundred seronegative cohort members. A peripheral blood sample was collected from each donor, and TCR beta sequencing was performed on peripheral blood mononuclear cells. Genomic DNA extraction from the blood cell samples was performed with the Qiagen DNeasy Blood Extraction Kit. Concerning this clone itself: Which antigen it targets is not known. No base quality values were provided; no much bigger clone lies one nucleotide off.

The sequenced sample was PBMCs. This receptor was obtained from a man in his forties in good health and CMV-seronegative. The chain uses TRBV7-2 and TRBJ1-2; 8 nucleotides in the junction match TRBD1. The DNA reads TGTGCCAGCAGCTTGGACAGGGTTTATGGCTACACCTTC. Its translation is CASSLDRVYGYTF.